This TCR beta chain derives from a study of T-cell reconstitution after alpha-beta-depleted transplantation in children. Notes on the study in general: The authors attributed T-cell counts and diversity one year after transplant mostly to newly produced T cells. Several hundred expanded graft clones reportedly gave rise to the alpha-beta T cells present about two months after transplant.

This clonotype has only a few counts. Antigen unknown. Unique molecular identifiers were incorporated into the prepared TCRbeta library. In TCRdb, the PCR reads were re-called with MiXCR into one record per CDR3 protein. Of hundreds of thousands of distinct CDR3 sequences in the sample, 10% to 15% were seen once. Germline V gives CDR1 SGHRS, CDR2 YFSETQ. This CDR3 is 14 amino acids long. Trimming at V came to 9 bases and at J to 2 bases, leaving 6 bases not matched to a gene. This specimen consisted of PBMCs, mostly from graft donor cells, obtained 360 days after TCRalphabeta/CD19-depleted stem cell transplant. This clonotype was obtained from a male patient between 5 and 17 years old who had a stem cell transplant for acute myeloid leukemia, so the T cells may come from the graft donor. This chain joins TRBV5-1 and TRBJ2-3; 10 nucleotides agree with TRBD2. The CDR3 region is CATRLAGFTDTQYF. The CDR3, as DNA: TGCGCCACTCGACTAGCGGGTTTCACAGATACGCAGTATTTT.